One and the same sample provided the 23 T cell receptor beta chains below, sequenced in a study of blood T cell repertoires in COVID-19. Clones were sequenced by immunoSEQ multiplex PCR, and TCRdb holds only the in-frame ones, with some missing. Counted here are 200,000 to 300,000 clones, around 80% occurring once; the ten biggest clones make up roughly 27%. Sequencing was carried out using peripheral blood. The source of these receptors is a middle-aged man with acute or convalescent COVID-19.

The CDR3 is CAYSGGKPNEKLFF. The DNA of the CDR3 is TGTGCCTATTCAGGGGGTAAACCTAATGAAAAACTGTTTTTT. The V gene is TRBV30, the J gene TRBJ1-4, with 7 bases identical to TRBD1. CDR1 and CDR2 from the germline V gene are GTSNPN and SVGIG (reference sequence). This CDR3 has 14 residues. V lost 7 bases and J lost 3; bases outside the gene matches: 8.

The CDR3 nucleotides are TGTGCCAGCAGCTCACTTGAGCACCGATACGAGCAGTACTTC. Amino acids: CASSSLEHRYEQYF. The chain links TRBV7-9 to TRBJ2-7; D remains ambiguous. Trimming stripped 4 bases from V and 4 bases from J, with 14 bases between. The CDR3 has 14 residues. Germline V gene lookup returns CDR1 SEHNR and CDR2 FQNEAQ (reference sequence).

This clone was counted a few times. This chain connects TRBV27 to TRBJ1-2; 11 bases agree with TRBD1. Germline V CDR1 and CDR2: MNHEY, SMNVEV (reference sequence). V trimming: 5 bases; J trimming: 2 bases; junction bases outside the gene matches: 1. The CDR3 runs to 14 residues. The CDR3 bases are TGTGCCAGCAGTCGGGACAGGGGGAACTATGGCTACACCTTC. It yields the protein CASSRDRGNYGYTF.

Only a few counts were recorded for this clone. The chain links TRBV7-9 to TRBJ2-7; D gene ambiguous. Germline CDR1 and CDR2: SEHNR and FQNEAQ (reference sequence). The V gene lost 6 bases and the J gene lost 5 bases, with 17 bases spanning the gap. There are 14 residues in the CDR3. CDR3 in DNA: TGTGCCAGCAGGCCCCGGTTTCTGGAGAACGAGCAGTACTTC. The encoded protein is CASRPRFLENEQYF.

V and J are TRBV5-1 and TRBJ1-2; D is undetermined. Germline V gene data show CDR1 as SGHRS and CDR2 as YFSETQ. This CDR3 region has 15 residues. Deletions cut 0 bases from V and 1 base from J, with 10 bases between. CDR3 amino acids: CASSLGPRNNYGYTF. The CDR3 DNA is TGCGCCAGCAGCTTGGGTCCCAGAAATAACTATGGCTACACCTTC.

The chain couples TRBV6-5 to TRBJ2-2; TRBD1 matches at 9 bases. This CDR3 is 15 amino acids long. J lost 5 bases, V lost 8 bases, and 9 bases had no gene match. Germline V gene data show CDR1 as MNHEY and CDR2 as SVGAGI. The CDR3 DNA follows: TGTGCCAGCGGGAGGGACAGGGTGATAACCGGGGAGCTGTTTTTT. Translating gives CASGRDRVITGELFF.

The chain recombines TRBV6-2 or TRBV6-3 with TRBJ2-4; 8 bases match TRBD2. CDR3 length: 18 residues. Germline CDR1 is MNHEY and CDR2 is SVGEGT. V lost 5 bases, J lost 5 bases, and 17 bases stayed unmatched. The CDR3, as DNA: TGTGCCAGCAGTATTTCCGGGACTAGAAGTATAACCCAAAACATTCAGTACTTC. As protein: CASSISGTRSITQNIQYF.

This sequence joins TRBV7-2 and TRBJ2-3; D gene ambiguous. The CDR3 runs to 16 residues. Germline V gene data show CDR1 as SGHTA and CDR2 as FQGNSA. Trimming stripped 2 bases from V and 0 bases from J, with 12 bases between. CDR3 DNA sequence: TGTGCCAGCAGCTTAAATCTAATTTCTAGCACAGATACGCAGTATTTT. Encoded protein: CASSLNLISSTDTQYF.

The V and J genes are TRBV27 and TRBJ1-2; 9 bases agree with TRBD1. V shed 5 bases and J 8 bases; nucleotides not matched to a gene: 9. Per the germline V gene, CDR1 is MNHEY and CDR2 is SMNVEV (reference sequence). The CDR3 spans 14 residues. This CDR3 is CASSQRDRAKGYTF. The CDR3 DNA reads TGTGCCAGCAGTCAACGGGACAGGGCGAAGGGCTACACCTTC.

The J gene is TRBJ1-1, the V gene TRBV6-2 or TRBV6-3; the match to TRBD1 covers 7 bases. The CDR3 is 18 residues long. CDR1 MNHEY and CDR2 SVGEGT come from the germline V gene. Trimming cost V 0 bases and J 1 base; bases outside gene matches: 11. CDR3 region: CASSYSIGRGTSNTEAFF. CDR3 DNA sequence: TGTGCCAGCAGTTACTCGATTGGCAGGGGGACTTCGAACACTGAAGCTTTCTTT.

A few counts support this clone. The genes are TRBV2 and TRBJ2-7, with 7 nucleotides matching TRBD2. The CDR3 has 14 residues. Trimming took 7 bases from V and 4 from J; bases not matched to a gene: 10. Germline V gene sequence: CDR1 SNHLY, CDR2 FYNNEI. CDR3 in DNA: TGTGCCAGCAACGTAATAGCGGGCTTGTACGAGCAGTACTTC. Protein product: CASNVIAGLYEQYF.

The sample holds one count of this clone. V gene TRBV29-1 combines with J gene TRBJ1-1; the D gene is possibly TRBD1 (5 bases). The V gene's germline CDR1 is SQVTM and CDR2 ANQGSEA. V gave up 5 bases and J gave up 2 bases, with 15 bases separating them. The CDR3 loop spans 14 amino acids. DNA of the CDR3: TGCAGCGTTCTCCGAGGGGAGGTAAACACTGAAGCTTTCTTT. This gives the protein CSVLRGEVNTEAFF.

This chain uses TRBV27 with TRBJ2-2; 11 bases agree with TRBD1. In germline, CDR1 is MNHEY, CDR2 SMNVEV (reference sequence). This CDR3 is built from 14 residues. Losses at the gene ends were 6 bases for V and 6 bases for J; bases not matched to a gene: 3. CDR3 residues: CASRPGQGAGELFF. The CDR3 DNA follows: TGTGCCAGCAGACCGGGACAGGGGGCCGGGGAGCTGTTTTTT.

The CDR3 protein is CASSQPPGTGGNQPQHF. The CDR3 bases are TGCGCCAGCAGTCAGCCCCCCGGGACAGGGGGAAATCAGCCCCAGCATTTT. This chain links TRBV23-1 with TRBJ1-5; 11 nucleotides align to TRBD1. Being an ORF, TRBV23-1 has a function that is uncertain. V trimming: 3 bases; J trimming: 4 bases; junction bases outside the gene matches: 8. The CDR3 is made up of 17 amino acids.

The rearrangement uses TRBV19 and TRBJ2-1, with 10 bases lining up with TRBD2. Germline loops: CDR1 LNHDA, CDR2 SQIVND (reference sequence). The trim removed 4 bases at V and 7 bases at J, leaving 7 bases unmatched. The CDR3 totals 15 residues. Written as DNA, the CDR3 is TGTGCCAGTAGTAAGAGTAGCGGGAGGCGAAATGAGCAGTTCTTC. This encodes CASSKSSGRRNEQFF.

V gene TRBV6-5 combines with J gene TRBJ2-1; 9 bases are shared with TRBD2. Losses at the gene ends were 6 bases for V and 5 bases for J; bases not matched to a gene: 8. The CDR3 sequence is 15 residues long. Germline V gene sequence: CDR1 MNHEY, CDR2 SVGAGI. CDR3 region: CASRRLAEVHNEQFF. The CDR3 coding sequence is TGTGCCAGCAGGCGACTAGCGGAGGTACACAATGAGCAGTTCTTC.

The chain employs TRBV5-1 and TRBJ1-1; TRBD1 matches at 12 bases. The CDR3 totals 16 residues. V shed 0 bases, J shed 3 bases, and the junction held 3 bases outside the gene matches. CDR1 SGHRS and CDR2 YFSETQ come from the germline V gene. The CDR3 is CASSLGGQGADTEAFF. CDR3 in DNA: TGCGCCAGCAGCTTGGGGGGACAGGGGGCCGACACTGAAGCTTTCTTT.

This chain connects TRBV2 to TRBJ1-6, with D perhaps matching TRBD1 (5 bases). Germline V gives CDR1 SNHLY, CDR2 FYNNEI. The length of the CDR3 is 16 residues. V was pared by 5 bases and J by 7 bases, with 18 bases between. As DNA, the CDR3 is TGTGCCAGCAGTTGGGACGCCCAGGCGGGGAATTCACCCCTCCACTTT. Encoded protein: CASSWDAQAGNSPLHF.

This clone was detected a few times. V and J are TRBV9 and TRBJ2-3, with TRBD2 matching 9 bases. The CDR3 totals 15 residues. Germline V lookup: CDR1 SGDLS, CDR2 YYNGEE. Unmatched junction bases numbered 5, after V lost 3 bases and J lost 3 bases. As DNA, the CDR3 is TGTGCCAGCAGCGCTAGCGGGGTGAGGACAGATACGCAGTATTTT. Translating it yields CASSASGVRTDTQYF.

V usage is TRBV7-9 and J usage is TRBJ2-1; 10 bases align to TRBD2. Germline CDR1 SEHNR, CDR2 FQNEAQ (reference sequence). The CDR3 length is 15 residues. V was clipped by 5 bases and J by 9 bases; unmatched bases: 10. In nucleotides, the CDR3 is TGTGCCAGCAGCCAGGTTAGCGGGAGGCCGGGTGAGCAGTTCTTC. This translates into CASSQVSGRPGEQFF.

This chain joins TRBV27 and TRBJ1-2; D perhaps matches TRBD1 (6 bases). CDR3 length: 14 residues. V lost 6 bases to trimming and J lost 4 bases, with 15 bases between them. Germline V gene data show CDR1 as MNHEY and CDR2 as SMNVEV (reference sequence). DNA for the CDR3: TGTGCCAGCAGACCGGGACAATCTTTCTATGGCTACACCTTC. This sequence encodes CASRPGQSFYGYTF.

This clone has a handful of counts. The J gene is TRBJ1-5, the V gene TRBV7-2; perhaps TRBD1 as D (6 bases). This CDR3 is 14 amino acids long. Per germline, CDR1 SGHTA and CDR2 FQGNSA. Trimming left V 2 bases short and J 6 bases short, with 11 bases between. The CDR3 protein is CASSLSGGSQPQHF. The CDR3 nucleotides are TGTGCCAGCAGCTTATCTGGGGGCAGTCAGCCCCAGCATTTT.

This clone was picked up a small number of times. This rearrangement joins TRBV5-1 to TRBJ1-1; tentatively, D is TRBD1 (5 bases). CDR1 and CDR2 from the germline V gene are SGHRS and YFSETQ. This CDR3 region has 14 residues. V was shortened by 4 bases and J by 5 bases, with 15 bases between the two germline ends. CDR3 sequence (DNA): TGCGCCAGCAGCCCCGGGGGATATCGAACTGAAGCTTTCTTT. Translated, it gives CASSPGGYRTEAFF.